The entry below describes one T cell receptor beta chain. Donors included only healthy HIV-negative adults lacking recent acute infections or vaccinations. The germline V gene encodes CDR1 SEHNR and CDR2 FQNEAQ (reference sequence). CDR3 length: 13 amino acids. The V end lost 1 base, the J end lost 4 bases, and 7 bases lay between the germline ends. The data are from a study of shared clonotypes between healthy human individuals. What was sequenced on ten immunoSEQ deep assay plates was unsorted PBMC DNA. Clones were read by immunoSEQ multiplex PCR, and TCRdb kept only the in-frame ones, dropping some. The table lists fewer than 600,000 clones, 60% to 85% of them singletons.

This TCR came from a woman aged 40 to 49 in good health. Some clones in this sample may be carry-over from other donors' samples. Specimen: PBMCs. V gene TRBV7-9 combines with J gene TRBJ2-5, with no clear D. CDR3 DNA: TGTGCCAGCAGCTTAGAAGCGAGAGAGACCCAGTACTTC. Amino acids: CASSLEARETQYF.